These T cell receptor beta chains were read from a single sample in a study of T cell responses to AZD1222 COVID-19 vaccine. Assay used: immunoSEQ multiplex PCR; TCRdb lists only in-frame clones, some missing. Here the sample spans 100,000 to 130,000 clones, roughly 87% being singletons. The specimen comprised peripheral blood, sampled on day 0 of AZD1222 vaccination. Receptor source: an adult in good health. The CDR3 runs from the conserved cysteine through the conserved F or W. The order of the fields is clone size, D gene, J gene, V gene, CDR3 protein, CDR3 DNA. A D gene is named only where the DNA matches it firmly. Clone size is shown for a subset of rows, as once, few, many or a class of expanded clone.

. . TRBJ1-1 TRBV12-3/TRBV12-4 CASSFLGDEAFF TGTGCCAGCAGTTTTTTGGGAGATGAAGCTTTCTTT
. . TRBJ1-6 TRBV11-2 CASSGRGDRNSPLHF TGTGCCAGCAGCGGGAGGGGGGATCGAAATTCACCCCTCCACTTT
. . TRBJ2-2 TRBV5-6 CASSLAVSGGVRFF TGTGCCAGCAGCTTGGCTGTCAGTGGAGGCGTTCGGTTTTTT
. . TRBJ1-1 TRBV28 CASSLRRGGTEAFF TGTGCCAGCAGTTTACGGAGGGGGGGAACTGAAGCTTTCTTT
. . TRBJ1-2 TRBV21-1 CASSSYLPWDYGYTF TGTGCCAGCAGCTCTTATCTTCCTTGGGACTATGGCTACACCTTC
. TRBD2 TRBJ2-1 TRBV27 CASSSSSGSENEQFF TGTGCCAGCAGTTCTTCTAGCGGGAGTGAGAATGAGCAGTTCTTC
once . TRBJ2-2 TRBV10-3 CAISENSNTGELFF TGTGCCATCAGTGAAAACTCGAACACCGGGGAGCTGTTTTTT
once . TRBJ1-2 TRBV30 CAWSGGERGYTF TGTGCCTGGAGTGGAGGGGAGAGGGGCTACACCTTC
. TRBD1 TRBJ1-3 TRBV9 CASSVNRDRAGNTIYF TGTGCCAGCAGCGTGAACCGGGACAGGGCCGGAAACACCATATATTTT
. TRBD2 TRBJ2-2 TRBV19 CASSMGGRANTGELFF TGTGCCAGTAGTATGGGCGGGAGGGCGAACACCGGGGAGCTGTTTTTT
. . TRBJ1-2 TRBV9 CASSVEVTSLYGYTF TGTGCCAGCAGCGTAGAAGTTACTAGCCTCTATGGCTACACCTTC
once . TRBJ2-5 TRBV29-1 CSVRSGQETQYF TGCAGCGTCCGGTCGGGGCAAGAGACCCAGTACTTC
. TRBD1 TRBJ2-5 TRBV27 CASAFSPDRAGETQYF TGTGCCAGCGCCTTTTCCCCGGACAGGGCGGGAGAGACCCAGTACTTC
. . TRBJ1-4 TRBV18 CASSPSDRANEKLFF TGTGCCAGCTCACCCTCTGACAGAGCAAATGAAAAACTGTTTTTT
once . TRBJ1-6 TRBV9 CASNAGGDNSPLHF TGTGCCAGCAATGCCGGGGGGGATAATTCACCCCTCCACTTT
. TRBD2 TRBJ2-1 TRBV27 CASSPSSGRENEQFF TGTGCCAGCAGTCCCTCCAGCGGGAGAGAGAATGAGCAGTTCTTC
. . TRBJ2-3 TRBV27 CASSLTINTDTQYF TGTGCCAGCAGTTTAACAATAAACACAGATACGCAGTATTTT
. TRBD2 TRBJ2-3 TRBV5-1 CASSAGTSGLSTDTQYF TGCGCCAGCAGCGCCGGGACTAGCGGGCTAAGCACAGATACGCAGTATTTT
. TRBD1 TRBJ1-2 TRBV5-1 CASSSDRGQWYGYTF TGCGCCAGCAGCTCGGACAGGGGGCAATGGTATGGCTACACCTTC